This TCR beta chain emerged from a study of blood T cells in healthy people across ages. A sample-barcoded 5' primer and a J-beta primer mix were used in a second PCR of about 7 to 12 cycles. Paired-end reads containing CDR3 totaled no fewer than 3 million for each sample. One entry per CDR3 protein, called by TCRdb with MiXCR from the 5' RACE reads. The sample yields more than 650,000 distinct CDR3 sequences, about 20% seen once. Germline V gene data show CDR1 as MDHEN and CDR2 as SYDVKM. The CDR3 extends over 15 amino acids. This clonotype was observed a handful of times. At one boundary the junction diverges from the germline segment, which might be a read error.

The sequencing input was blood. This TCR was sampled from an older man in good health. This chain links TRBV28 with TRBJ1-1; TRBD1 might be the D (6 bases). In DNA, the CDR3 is TGTGCCAGCAGTTCCCCCAGGGGCCCGAACACAGAAGCTTTCTTT. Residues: CASSSPRGPNTEAFF.